The following is a T cell receptor beta chain sequence with its context. Its specificity is unknown. This CDR3 has 15 residues. Germline V CDR1 and CDR2: ENHRY, SYGVKD. J lost 3 bases, V lost 2 bases, and 0 bases had no gene match. This record comes from a study of T cells after yellow fever vaccination. General observations from the study: The secondary T-cell response peaked on day 5, not day 15, but was weaker. The booster saw the reappearance of most primary-vaccination clones (nearly 98% CD4, about 88% CD8). A small proportion of clonotypes was detected in both the CD4 and CD8 compartments.

TCRdb redid the calling of the 5' RACE reads with MiXCR, one entry per CDR3 protein. The data show 350,000 to 450,000 distinct CDR3 sequences, 18% seen once. The sequences come from PBMCs, collected before the yellow fever booster vaccination. The chain employs TRBV10-3 and TRBJ2-5; the match to TRBD2 covers 13 bases. The clonotype originates from a man between 18 and 35 years old who received the YFV17D yellow fever vaccine. The CDR3 loop reads CAISETSGGEETQYF. The CDR3 DNA reads as TGTGCCATCAGTGAGACTAGCGGGGGGGAAGAGACCCAGTACTTC.